The clone carrying this TCR beta chain has a single count. Clones were read by immunoSEQ multiplex PCR, and TCRdb kept only the in-frame ones, dropping some. Of over 120,000 clones listed, about 94% are singletons. These data belong to a study of control samples from healthy donors and cancer patients. V lost 1 base to trimming and J lost 0 bases, with 7 bases between them. The V gene's germline CDR1 is SGHVS and CDR2 FNYEAQ. The CDR3 totals 15 residues. This TCR was sampled from a man between 60 and 70 years old with colorectal cancer. This chain links TRBV7-6 with TRBJ1-3, with D hard to call. Sequencing input: PBMCs. CDR3 region: CASSLGLFSGNTIYF. CDR3 nucleotide sequence: TGTGCCAGCAGCTTAGGGCTGTTCTCTGGAAACACCATATATTTT. Drawing the rest from reference TRBV7-6 and TRBJ1-3, the complete variable domain is GAGVSQSPRYKVTKRGQDVALRCDPISGHVSLYWYRQALGQGPEFLTYFNYEAQQDKSGLPNDRFSAERPEGSISTLTIQRTEQRDSAMYRCASSLGLFSGNTIYFGEGSWLTVV.